This T cell receptor (beta chain) stems from a study of OX40 agonist ivuxolimab in advanced cancers. Overall study context: Every 2 weeks, patients received ivuxolimab intravenously, dosed at 0.01 to 10 mg/kg.

The V gene lost 4 bases and the J gene lost 5 bases, with 14 bases spanning the gap. This CDR3 has 13 amino acids. Germline CDR1 is SQVTM and CDR2 is ANQGSEA. Enrollment shut out patients with autoimmune disease history or systemic immunosuppression. The protocol was immunoSEQ multiplex PCR, while the TCRdb copy is restricted to in-frame clones and leaves out a portion. The top ten hold roughly 2.5% of the sample, which has about 60,000 clones, 75% to 90% seen once. The V call is TRBV29-1, the J call TRBJ2-5; D gene ambiguous. The input for sequencing was CD4+ or CD8+ T cells sorted from blood, taken in a trial of the OX40 agonist ivuxolimab. The sequence was collected from an adult with an advanced solid tumor such as melanoma, head and neck, liver or kidney cancer. The CDR3, as DNA: TGCAGCGTTGTTCAGGCCCTGGGGGAGACCCAGTACTTC. Translated: CSVVQALGETQYF. Complete variable domain (other parts from reference TRBV29-1 and TRBJ2-5): SAVISQKPSRDICQRGTSLTIQCQVDSQVTMMFWYRQQPGQSLTLIATANQGSEATYESGFVIDKFPISRPNLTFSTLTVSNMSPEDSSIYLCSVVQALGETQYFGPGTRLLVL.